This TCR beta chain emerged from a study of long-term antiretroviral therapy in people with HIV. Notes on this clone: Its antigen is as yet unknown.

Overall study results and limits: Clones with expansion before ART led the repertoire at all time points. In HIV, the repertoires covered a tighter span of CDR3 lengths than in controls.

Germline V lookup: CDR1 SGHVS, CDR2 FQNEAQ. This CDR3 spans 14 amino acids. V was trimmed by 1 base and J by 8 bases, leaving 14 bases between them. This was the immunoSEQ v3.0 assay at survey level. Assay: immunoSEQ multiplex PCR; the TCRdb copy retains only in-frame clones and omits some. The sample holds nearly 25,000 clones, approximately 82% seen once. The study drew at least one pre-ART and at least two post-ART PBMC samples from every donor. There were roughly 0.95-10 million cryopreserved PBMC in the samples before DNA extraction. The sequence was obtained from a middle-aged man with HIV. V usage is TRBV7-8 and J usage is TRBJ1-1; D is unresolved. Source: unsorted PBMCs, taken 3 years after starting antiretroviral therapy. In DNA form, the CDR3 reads TGTGCCAGCAGCTTAGTAAGGGCCCCTAACGAAGCTTTCTTT. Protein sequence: CASSLVRAPNEAFF. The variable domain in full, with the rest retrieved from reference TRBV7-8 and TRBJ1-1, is GAGVSQSPRYKVAKRGQDVALRCDPISGHVSLFWYQQALGQGPEFLTYFQNEAQLDKSGLPSDRFFAERPEGSVSTLKIQRTQQEDSAVYLCASSLVRAPNEAFFGQGTRLTVV.